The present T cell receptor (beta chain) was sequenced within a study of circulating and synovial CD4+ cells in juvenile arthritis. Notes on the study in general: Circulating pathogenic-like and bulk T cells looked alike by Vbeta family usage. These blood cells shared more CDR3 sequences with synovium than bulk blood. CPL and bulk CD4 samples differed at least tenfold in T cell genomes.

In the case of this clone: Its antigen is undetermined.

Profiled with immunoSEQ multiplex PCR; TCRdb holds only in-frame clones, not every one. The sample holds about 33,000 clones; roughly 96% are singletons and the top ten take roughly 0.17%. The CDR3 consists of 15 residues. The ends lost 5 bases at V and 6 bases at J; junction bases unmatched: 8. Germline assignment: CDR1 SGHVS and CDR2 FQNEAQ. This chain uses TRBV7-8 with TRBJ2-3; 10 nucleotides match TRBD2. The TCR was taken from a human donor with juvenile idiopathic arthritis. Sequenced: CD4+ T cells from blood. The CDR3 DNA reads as TGTGCCAGCAGCCCCTCACTAGCGGGATCTGATACGCAGTATTTT. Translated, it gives CASSPSLAGSDTQYF.